This TCR beta chain comes out of a study of blood T cell repertoires in COVID-19. Profiled with immunoSEQ multiplex PCR; TCRdb holds only in-frame clones, not every one. The sample lists 160,000 or so clones; about four fifths were seen once. Germline trimming cut 6 bases from V and 7 bases from J; bases unmatched to any gene: 4. The CDR3 consists of 14 residues. Germline values: CDR1 MNHEY, CDR2 SMNVEV (reference sequence). The chain links TRBV27 to TRBJ1-6, with 9 nucleotides matching TRBD1. This receptor was identified in a man aged 70 or older with active or convalescent COVID-19. Sequencing input: peripheral blood. DNA for the CDR3: TGTGCCAGCAGACAGACAGGGGGGAATTCACCCCTCCACTTT. Protein product: CASRQTGGNSPLHF.